This T cell receptor beta chain was recovered during a study of blood T cell repertoires in COVID-19. Overall study context: The analysed material was cDNA or gDNA that came from T cells, B-cell-depleted T cells, or PBMCs.

Participants came from around 25 US areas, aged about 18 to 89 years. Which cohort a participant joined came from the clinical history participants gave. The CDR3 covers 15 residues. V lost 2 bases to trimming and J lost 2 bases; unmatched junction nucleotides: 1. Germline V gene data show CDR1 as MNHEY and CDR2 as SVGEGT. This clone has only a few counts. Libraries were prepared by immunoSEQ multiplex PCR; TCRdb keeps only in-frame clonotypes and omits some of them. The table shows under 300,000 clones, with roughly 88% occurring only once. Sequencing used PBMCs or T cells enriched from blood (not recorded which). This receptor was obtained from a woman in her thirties or forties with acute COVID-19. The rearrangement links TRBV6-2 or TRBV6-3 to TRBJ2-7, with 12 bases matching TRBD2. This CDR3 is CASSYGLAGPYEQYF. The CDR3, as DNA: TGTGCCAGCAGTTACGGACTAGCGGGACCCTACGAGCAGTACTTC.